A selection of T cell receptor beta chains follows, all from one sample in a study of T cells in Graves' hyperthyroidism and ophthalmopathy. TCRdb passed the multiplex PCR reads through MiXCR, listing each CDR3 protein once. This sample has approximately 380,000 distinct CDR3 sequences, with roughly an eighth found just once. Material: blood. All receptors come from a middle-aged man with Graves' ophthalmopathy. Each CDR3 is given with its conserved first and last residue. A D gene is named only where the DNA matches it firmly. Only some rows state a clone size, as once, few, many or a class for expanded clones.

CSAPEGTSGQETQYF | TGCAGTGCTCCTGAAGGGACTAGCGGGCAAGAGACCCAGTACTTC | TRBD2 | few | TRBJ2-5 | TRBV20-1
CSARVSDHVSEQYF | TGCAGTGCTAGAGTATCCGACCATGTCTCCGAGCAGTACTTC | NA | few | TRBJ2-7 | TRBV20-1
CAWGRTSLQETQYF | TGTGCCTGGGGGAGGACAAGCCTACAAGAGACCCAGTACTTC | NA | many | TRBJ2-5 | TRBV30
CASSLTGGLVDNEQFF | TGTGCCAGCAGCTTAACCGGGGGGCTAGTCGACAATGAGCAGTTCTTC | NA | many | TRBJ2-1 | TRBV7-2
CASSDIILAKNIQYF | TGTGCCAGCAGCGACATAATTTTAGCCAAAAACATTCAGTACTTC | NA | few | TRBJ2-4 | TRBV28
CASSRDRGSGNTIYF | TGTGCCAGCAGCCGGGACAGGGGTTCTGGAAACACCATATATTTT | TRBD1 | NA | TRBJ1-3 | TRBV14
CASSLGTSGRGTDTQYF | TGTGCCAGCAGCTTAGGGACTAGCGGGAGGGGGACAGATACGCAGTATTTT | TRBD2 | many | TRBJ2-3 | TRBV11-2
CASSRGQINYGYTF | TGTGCCAGCAGCCGGGGGCAGATTAACTATGGCTACACCTTC | NA | many | TRBJ1-2 | TRBV3-1
CASSLAGTREGEQYF | TGTGCCAGCAGCTTAGCCGGGACACGCGAGGGGGAGCAGTACTTC | NA | many | TRBJ2-7 | TRBV7-9
CASSTRTEFPHF | TGTGCCAGCAGCACCCGGACTGAGTTTCCCCACTTC | NA | few | TRBJ2-5 | TRBV5-6
CASTFGTANEKLFF | TGCGCCAGCACTTTTGGGACAGCAAATGAAAAACTGTTTTTT | TRBD1 | many | TRBJ1-4 | TRBV5-1
CASRPSPGSGRFYEQFF | TGTGCCAGCAGGCCCAGCCCAGGGAGCGGGAGGTTTTATGAGCAGTTCTTC | TRBD2 | NA | TRBJ2-1 | TRBV12-3/TRBV12-4
CASSRGTSGSGENIQYF | TGTGCCAGCTCACGGGGGACTAGCGGGAGCGGTGAAAACATTCAGTACTTC | TRBD2 | few | TRBJ2-4 | TRBV18
CASNVHSYTGELFF | TGTGCCAGCAACGTCCATAGCTACACCGGGGAGCTGTTTTTT | NA | few | TRBJ2-2 | TRBV9
CASSLSGNSGNTIYF | TGTGCCAGCAGTTTATCGGGGAACTCTGGAAACACCATATATTTT | NA | once | TRBJ1-3 | TRBV28
CASSQESLAGVSGELFF | TGTGCCAGCAGCCAAGAGAGCCTAGCGGGAGTATCCGGGGAGCTGTTTTTT | TRBD2 | many | TRBJ2-2 | TRBV3-1
CASSLDPGQGREQYF | TGCGCCAGCAGCTTGGACCCGGGACAGGGACGCGAGCAGTACTTC | TRBD1 | few | TRBJ2-7 | TRBV5-1
CASRGGLVDTEAFF | TGTGCCAGCAGGGGCGGGCTGGTGGACACTGAAGCTTTCTTT | NA | many | TRBJ1-1 | TRBV2
CASSLVLRTGTTDTQYF | TGTGCCAGCAGCTTAGTGTTGCGGACAGGGACCACAGATACGCAGTATTTT | TRBD1 | many | TRBJ2-3 | TRBV7-9
CATRDRRTYNEQFF | TGTGCCACGAGAGACAGGAGAACCTACAATGAGCAGTTCTTC | NA | many | TRBJ2-1 | TRBV15
CASSRNGQGGYTF | TGTGCCAGCAGCCGAAACGGACAGGGAGGCTACACCTTC | TRBD1 | many | TRBJ1-2 | TRBV12-3/TRBV12-4
CASRPPGLVHEQFF | TGTGCCAGCAGACCTCCGGGACTAGTTCATGAGCAGTTCTTC | TRBD2 | few | TRBJ2-1 | TRBV6-1
CAWTGQPNSPLHF | TGTGCCTGGACTGGACAACCTAATTCACCCCTCCACTTT | NA | many | TRBJ1-6 | TRBV30
CASSLTSLIAKNIQYF | TGTGCCAGCAGCTTGACTAGCTTAATAGCCAAAAACATTCAGTACTTC | TRBD2 | many | TRBJ2-4 | TRBV12-3/TRBV12-4
CASRSGVGVGNEQFF | TGTGCCAGCAGATCAGGGGTGGGAGTAGGGAATGAGCAGTTCTTC | NA | many | TRBJ2-1 | TRBV7-9
CASSQTGTPSTDTQYF | TGTGCCAGCAGCCAGACCGGGACTCCTAGCACAGATACGCAGTATTTT | NA | many | TRBJ2-3 | TRBV14
CSARGQQNRNTQYF | TGCAGTGCTAGGGGACAGCAAAACCGGAATACGCAGTATTTT | TRBD1 | NA | TRBJ2-3 | TRBV20-1
CSGRGSGYEQYF | TGCAGCGGGCGTGGGAGTGGTTACGAGCAGTACTTC | NA | many | TRBJ2-7 | TRBV29-1
CSFSSGALTGNTIYF | TGCAGTTTCAGCTCAGGGGCCCTTACTGGAAACACCATATATTTT | NA | few | TRBJ1-3 | TRBV20-1
CASSLENRVSALHF | TGTGCCAGCAGCTTAGAAAACAGGGTTTCGGCCCTCCACTTT | NA | NA | TRBJ1-6 | TRBV11-2
CSVLTRTYNEQFF | TGCAGCGTACTGACAAGGACCTACAATGAGCAGTTCTTC | NA | NA | TRBJ2-1 | TRBV29-1
CASSQFKGGNIQYF | TGTGCCAGCAGCCAATTCAAGGGAGGGAACATTCAGTACTTC | TRBD2 | NA | TRBJ2-4 | TRBV3-1
CSAPHSGGGGVGYVQYF | TGCAGTGCTCCCCACTCCGGGGGGGGGGGCGTAGGTTATGTGCAGTACTTC | TRBD2 | NA | TRBJ2-7 | TRBV20-1
CASRFTGGRNEQFF | TGTGCCAGCCGCTTTACAGGTGGTAGAAATGAGCAGTTCTTC | NA | many | TRBJ2-1 | TRBV28
CASSLTPDRANTGELFF | TGTGCCAGCAGCCTGACCCCGGACAGGGCGAACACCGGGGAGCTGTTTTTT | TRBD1 | few | TRBJ2-2 | TRBV7-6
CASSPRVAASRDTQYF | TGTGCCAGCAGTCCCCGAGTAGCGGCCAGCAGAGATACGCAGTATTTT | NA | NA | TRBJ2-3 | TRBV27
CSARDRSGSYYNEQFF | TGCAGTGCTAGAGATAGGAGCGGGAGTTACTACAATGAGCAGTTCTTC | TRBD2 | many | TRBJ2-1 | TRBV20-1
CASSPLGLAGSVADTQYF | TGCGCCAGCAGCCCTCTAGGACTAGCGGGAAGTGTGGCAGATACGCAGTATTTT | TRBD2 | NA | TRBJ2-3 | TRBV5-1
CSVEEIGGWGTDTQYF | TGCAGCGTTGAAGAGATTGGGGGTTGGGGCACAGATACGCAGTATTTT | NA | few | TRBJ2-3 | TRBV29-1
CATKHSGRNTDTQYF | TGTGCCACTAAGCACAGCGGGAGGAACACAGATACGCAGTATTTT | TRBD2 | many | TRBJ2-3 | TRBV30
CASSEGPAAGELFF | TGTGCCAGCAGTGAAGGCCCGGCTGCCGGGGAGCTGTTTTTT | NA | NA | TRBJ2-2 | TRBV6-1
CASSYRGLGQPQHF | TGTGCCAGCAGTTACAGGGGGCTCGGCCAGCCCCAGCATTTT | TRBD1 | many | TRBJ1-5 | TRBV12-3/TRBV12-4
CASSQGTLAATPETQYF | TGTGCCAGCAGCCAAGGAACTCTAGCGGCAACCCCAGAGACCCAGTACTTC | TRBD2 | NA | TRBJ2-5 | TRBV3-1
CASSPQGAFGYTF | TGTGCCAGCAGCCCGCAGGGTGCTTTTGGCTACACCTTC | NA | NA | TRBJ1-2 | TRBV5-6
CASSLRGIDEQYF | TGCGCCAGCAGCTTGAGGGGAATCGACGAGCAGTACTTC | NA | many | TRBJ2-7 | TRBV5-1
CASRPTERGRTDTQYF | TGTGCCAGCAGACCCACTGAGCGGGGACGCACAGATACGCAGTATTTT | TRBD2 | many | TRBJ2-3 | TRBV27
CASSLGAGTGASHEQFF | TGCGCCAGCAGCTTGGGAGCCGGGACAGGGGCTAGTCATGAGCAGTTCTTC | TRBD1 | many | TRBJ2-1 | TRBV5-1
CASSLDPSTYEQYF | TGTGCCAGCAGCTTAGATCCCAGTACCTACGAGCAGTACTTC | NA | many | TRBJ2-7 | TRBV11-2
CASSLSLGGSSTVEQFF | TGTGCCAGCAGCTTGAGTTTGGGGGGGAGTTCCACCGTCGAGCAGTTCTTC | TRBD2 | NA | TRBJ2-1 | TRBV7-9
CSVRIFRDVAYEQYF | TGCAGCGTTCGAATCTTCCGGGACGTAGCCTACGAGCAGTACTTC | NA | many | TRBJ2-7 | TRBV29-1
CASSRGQGLAGGSYEQYF | TGTGCCAGCAGCAGAGGACAGGGGCTGGCGGGAGGATCCTACGAGCAGTACTTC | NA | NA | TRBJ2-7 | TRBV5-4
CASSYSSGQETQYF | TGTGCCAGCAGTTACTCGAGCGGGCAAGAGACCCAGTACTTC | NA | NA | TRBJ2-5 | TRBV6-2/TRBV6-3
CASNRQGSTETQYF | TGTGCCAGCAACCGACAGGGATCAACGGAGACCCAGTACTTC | TRBD1 | few | TRBJ2-5 | TRBV6-1
CSAGQGAYNSPLHF | TGCAGTGCTGGACAGGGGGCCTATAATTCACCCCTCCACTTT | TRBD1 | many | TRBJ1-6 | TRBV20-1